The 15 T cell receptor beta chains given below trace back to one sample, sequenced in a study of technical replicates of blood from a few donors. Clones were sequenced by immunoSEQ multiplex PCR, and TCRdb holds only the in-frame ones, with some missing. The data contain about 63,000 clones, more than 85% of them singletons. The sequenced sample was PBMCs. These receptors came from a human donor in good health. Some clones in this sample may be carry-over from other donors' samples.

V is TRBV5-1 and J is TRBJ2-5, with D maybe TRBD1 (5 bases). Germline V CDR1 and CDR2: SGHRS, YFSETQ. The length of the CDR3 is 16 residues. The V end lost 0 bases, the J end lost 5 bases, and 17 bases lay between the germline ends. CDR3 DNA sequence: TGCGCCAGCAGCTTGGGCGTTGTAGGGGCTTCGGAGACCCAGTACTTC. It translates to CASSLGVVGASETQYF.

This chain joins TRBV20-1 and TRBJ2-3; D call uncertain. V was cut by 6 bases and J by 11 bases, with 15 bases left in between. Germline CDR1 reads DFQATT; CDR2 reads SNEGSKA (reference sequence). CDR3 size: 11 residues. The CDR3 DNA reads TGCAGTGCCCGGTCCGGTTACGGGCAGTATTTT. Translated, it gives CSARSGYGQYF.

The chain employs TRBV2 and TRBJ1-2; 11 nucleotides line up with TRBD1. Germline V lookup: CDR1 SNHLY, CDR2 FYNNEI. The CDR3 sequence is 14 residues long. V shed 3 bases and J 7 bases; nucleotides not matched to a gene: 4. The CDR3 reads CASSEDRGPLGYTF. In DNA form, the CDR3 reads TGTGCCAGCAGTGAGGACAGGGGGCCCCTTGGCTACACCTTC. The variable domain in full, completed from reference TRBV2 and TRBJ1-2, reads EPEVTQTPSHQVTQMGQEVILRCVPISNHLYFYWYRQILGQKVEFLVSFYNNEISEKSEIFDDQFSVERPDGSNFTLKIRSTKLEDSAMYFCASSEDRGPLGYTFGSGTRLTVV.

This clone was observed once. This chain links TRBV7-9 with TRBJ2-1; 8 nucleotides match TRBD2. There are 14 residues in the CDR3. Germline CDR1 reads SEHNR; CDR2 reads FQNEAQ (reference sequence). V shed 2 bases, J shed 9 bases, and the junction held 6 bases outside the gene matches. CDR3 in amino acids: CASSLRGLVVEQFF. For the CDR3, the DNA is TGTGCCAGCAGCTTACGGGGACTAGTAGTTGAGCAGTTCTTC.

The sample holds a few counts of this clone. The V gene is TRBV9, the J gene TRBJ1-2; no definite D call. The CDR3 totals 11 residues. Germline-derived CDR1 and CDR2 are SGDLS and YYNGEE. The germline V and J ends were trimmed by 4 bases and 2 bases, with 3 bases remaining between them. The CDR3 DNA reads as TGTGCCAGCAGCACAAACTATGGCTACACCTTC. Amino acids: CASSTNYGYTF.

J is TRBJ2-3 and V is TRBV7-3, with TRBD2 matching 8 bases. The CDR3 is made up of 15 amino acids. The germline V gene has CDR1 SGHTA and CDR2 FQGTGA. V gave up 5 bases and J gave up 4 bases; unmatched junction bases: 8. CDR3 nucleotides: TGTGCCAGCAGCACAACGCGGGGGGCCCCAGATACGCAGTATTTT. It is translated as CASSTTRGAPDTQYF.

This chain joins TRBV4-1 and TRBJ1-2, with a weak D call TRBD1 (6 bases). The CDR3 has 15 amino acids. The germline gives CDR1 MGHRA, CDR2 YSYEKL. V was shortened by 1 base and J by 2 bases, with 11 bases between the two germline ends. This CDR3 is CASSQAGAVNYGYTF. The DNA of the CDR3 is TGCGCCAGCAGCCAAGCAGGGGCAGTCAACTATGGCTACACCTTC.

The chain combines TRBV6-5 with TRBJ1-4, with D unclear. The germline V gene encodes CDR1 MNHEY and CDR2 SVGAGI. The V gene lost 8 bases and the J gene lost 6 bases, with 13 bases spanning the gap. The CDR3 consists of 13 residues. CDR3 nucleotides: TGTGCCAGCTCACGGACTCGAGATGAAAAACTGTTTTTT. This encodes CASSRTRDEKLFF.

The CDR3 DNA sequence: TGTGCCAGCAGCTCTGGGGGGAGCACAGATACGCAGTATTTT. The encoded protein is CASSSGGSTDTQYF. The V gene is TRBV11-2, the J gene TRBJ2-3, with D possibly matching TRBD2 (6 bases). Trimming left V 4 bases short and J 0 bases short, with 8 bases between. The CDR3 runs 14 residues. Germline-derived CDR1 and CDR2 are SGHAT and FQNNGV. The variable domain in full, with the rest retrieved from reference TRBV11-2 and TRBJ2-3, is EAGVAQSPRYKIIEKRQSVAFWCNPISGHATLYWYQQILGQGPKLLIQFQNNGVVDDSQLPKDRFSAERLKGVDSTLKIQPAKLEDSAVYLCASSSGGSTDTQYFGPGTRLTVL.

This clone appeared a single time. CDR3 DNA: TGTGCCAGCAGCTTAGGACAGCGGGGGGCCTACGAGCAGTACTTC. Its protein is CASSLGQRGAYEQYF. The chain has TRBV7-2 and TRBJ2-7, with 9 bases fitting TRBD2. The CDR3 loop spans 15 amino acids. V lost 1 base and J lost 2; bases outside the gene matches: 3. Germline loops: CDR1 SGHTA, CDR2 FQGNSA.

The V call is TRBV5-5, the J call TRBJ2-3, with TRBD1 matching over 8 bases. V lost 7 bases, J lost 3 bases, and 7 bases stayed unmatched. Germline CDR1 is SGHKS and CDR2 is YYEKEE (reference sequence). The CDR3 has 14 amino acids. CDR3 sequence (DNA): TGTGCCAGCGAAGGCAGGGGGCGGACAGATACGCAGTATTTT. Translated: CASEGRGRTDTQYF.

V usage is TRBV4-3 and J usage is TRBJ1-4, with 7 bases matching TRBD1. Per the germline V gene, CDR1 is LGHNA and CDR2 is YSLEER. J lost 4 bases, V lost 0 bases, and 11 bases had no gene match. CDR3 length: 18 residues. The CDR3 DNA follows: TGCGCCAGCAGCCAAGATCTTGACAGGGCCTCTATTAATGAAAAACTGTTTTTT. Protein product: CASSQDLDRASINEKLFF.

This clone was detected a few times. The V gene is TRBV6-5, the J gene TRBJ2-3; 7 bases line up with TRBD2. V trimming: 6 bases; J trimming: 6 bases; junction bases outside the gene matches: 15. This CDR3 contains 16 residues. The germline gives CDR1 MNHEY, CDR2 SVGAGI. DNA for the CDR3: TGTGCCAGCAGCTACACGCCGGAGGGGCGGGGGGATACGCAGTATTTT. Its translation: CASSYTPEGRGDTQYF.

The gene calls are TRBV7-9 and TRBJ2-7; 7 positions match TRBD2. This CDR3 is 15 amino acids long. With V trimmed by 4 bases and J by 6 bases, 12 bases remained unmatched. Per germline, CDR1 SEHNR and CDR2 FQNEAQ (reference sequence). The CDR3 loop reads CASSWSSGGVGEQYF. Written as DNA, the CDR3 is TGTGCCAGCAGCTGGTCTAGCGGAGGGGTGGGCGAGCAGTACTTC.

This clone was seen a few times. The CDR3 end shows no conserved phenylalanine or tryptophan, and so a read error is likely. The limits of the CDR3 on the DNA are not certain, so only TCRdb's listed CDR3 is given. J is TRBJ2-7 and V is TRBV27; the D segment call TRBD2 is taken from the table without a DNA check. Germline assignment: CDR1 MNHEY and CDR2 SMNVEV (reference sequence). The CDR3 length is 9 residues, termini included. This CDR3 is CASSLLSPL.